The rows below give T cell receptor beta chains drawn from one sample of a study of blood T cell repertoires in COVID-19. Sequenced by immunoSEQ multiplex PCR; TCRdb stores in-frame clones only, minus some. The sample consists of 300,000 to 450,000 clones, roughly 90% of them appearing once. Sequencing used PBMCs or T cells enriched from blood (not recorded which). These receptor sequences come from a woman in her thirties who had been exposed to COVID-19. CDR3s include the opening cysteine and the closing phenylalanine or tryptophan. Fields, in order: clone size, V gene, D gene, J gene, CDR3 DNA, CDR3 protein. A D gene is named only where the DNA matches it firmly. Some rows mark clone size as missing; the rest say once, few, many or name a class of expanded clone.

>-|TRBV9|TRBD2|TRBJ2-3
TGTGCCAGCAGCGTAGGGGCTAGCGGAGGCACTAGCACAGATACGCAGTATTTT
CASSVGASGGTSTDTQYF
>-|TRBV6-6|TRBD1|TRBJ1-6
TGTGCCAGCAGCCGCGACAGGGGAGATAATTCACCCCTCCACTTT
CASSRDRGDNSPLHF
>-|TRBV28|TRBD2|TRBJ2-4
TGTGCCAGCAGCCCTCTAGCGGGGACCAAAAACATTCAGTACTTC
CASSPLAGTKNIQYF
>-|TRBV7-9|-|TRBJ2-3
TGTGCCAGCAGCTTAGGGTCGCTGGGCCCGGATACGCAGTATTTT
CASSLGSLGPDTQYF
>-|TRBV29-1|TRBD1|TRBJ1-5
TGCAGCGTTGGGCGGGACAGGGTTCAGCCCCAGCATTTT
CSVGRDRVQPQHF
>-|TRBV28|-|TRBJ1-6
TGTGCCAGCAGTACCTGGGCCTCTAATTCACCCCTCCACTTT
CASSTWASNSPLHF
>-|TRBV19|TRBD1|TRBJ2-2
TGTGCCAGTATCGGGACAGGGGTTGTCGGGGAGCTGTTTTTT
CASIGTGVVGELFF
>few|TRBV7-9|TRBD1|TRBJ1-1
TGTGCCAGCAGCTCAACAGGGGGCGGAAACACTGAAGCTTTCTTT
CASSSTGGGNTEAFF
>-|TRBV5-4|TRBD2|TRBJ2-5
TGTGCCAGCAGCCCTAGCGGGACCGCCGGGGTCGAGACCCAGTACTTC
CASSPSGTAGVETQYF
>-|TRBV20-1|-|TRBJ2-1
TGCAGTGCTAGTGGGACTGGGCAATTCTTC
CSASGTGQFF
>-|TRBV19|TRBD2|TRBJ2-7
TGTGCCAGTAGTATCGGGACTAGCGGGTTCTACGAGCAGTACTTC
CASSIGTSGFYEQYF
>-|TRBV10-3|TRBD2|TRBJ2-1
TGTGCCATCAGTGAGCCCGGGACTAGCGGGAGAGGCTCCTACAATGAGCAGTTCTTC
CAISEPGTSGRGSYNEQFF
>-|TRBV7-9|-|TRBJ1-2
TGTGCCAGCAGCTTGGCCCCTCAAAGAGGCTACACCTTC
CASSLAPQRGYTF
>-|TRBV6-5|TRBD2|TRBJ2-2
TGTGCCATCGGGGGGAGGGCGAACGGGGAGCTGTTTTTT
CAIGGRANGELFF
>few|TRBV19|TRBD1|TRBJ1-1
TGTGCCAGTAGTACGGGACAGGGAAACACTGAAGCTTTCTTT
CASSTGQGNTEAFF
>-|TRBV11-3|TRBD2|TRBJ2-2
TGTGCCAGCAGCTCCGCCCCGGGACTAGCGGGAATCGCGGGCACCGGGGAGCTGTTTTTT
CASSSAPGLAGIAGTGELFF
>once|TRBV27|-|TRBJ2-7
TGTGCCAGCAGTTTATCGCGGGGGCGCTCCTACGAGCAGTACTTC
CASSLSRGRSYEQYF
>-|TRBV6-1|TRBD2|TRBJ2-3
TGTGCCAGCAGTGGCGGACTAGCGACCCGCACAGATACGCAGTATTTT
CASSGGLATRTDTQYF
>-|TRBV15|-|TRBJ1-1
TGTGCCACCAGCAGAGGGGAGGTGAACACTGAAGCTTTCTTT
CATSRGEVNTEAFF
>-|TRBV4-2|TRBD1|TRBJ1-2
TGTGCCAGCAGCCAAGATAGGGGGCGCGACTATGGCTACACCTTC
CASSQDRGRDYGYTF
>-|TRBV9|-|TRBJ1-3
TGTGCCAGCAGCACTTGGGACTCATCTGGAAACACCATATATTTT
CASSTWDSSGNTIYF